This T cell receptor beta chain came from a study of blood T cell repertoires in COVID-19. The CDR3 runs 15 residues. Losses at the gene ends were 0 bases for V and 6 bases for J; bases not matched to a gene: 5. Germline V gene sequence: CDR1 SGDLS, CDR2 YYNGEE. In the authors' methods: Reference gene primer amplification yielded estimated nucleated cell counts. Sequenced by immunoSEQ multiplex PCR; TCRdb stores in-frame clones only, minus some. V, J and clone size are taken as reported in that table, and D and trimming were inferred from the DNA itself. This sample has 90,000 to 120,000 clones, with roughly 84% found just once.

The chain has TRBV9 and TRBJ2-2; 7 bases map to TRBD2. The sample taken for sequencing was peripheral blood. The TCR sequence derives from a man aged 55 to 70 with acute or convalescent COVID-19. The CDR3 DNA is TGTGCCAGCAGCGTAGCAAGCGGGAAGGCCGGGGAGCTGTTTTTT. The encoded protein is CASSVASGKAGELFF.